These 7 T cell receptor beta chains came from one sample sequenced in a study of T cell clonality in common variable immunodeficiency. This table comes from immunoSEQ multiplex PCR, and its TCRdb copy is limited to in-frame clones, with some not included. Observed are 42,000 or so clones, no singletons, with the top ten taking around 1.4%. Sequenced: peripheral blood mononuclear cells. These receptors all stem from a person aged 18-70 years in good health.

This clone was picked up many times. The missing CDR3 end, 3 residues past where the read stops, is filled in from the germline J gene. The J gene is TRBJ2-1, the V gene TRBV7-3, with 12 nucleotides matching TRBD1. Looked up from germline, CDR1 is SGHTA and CDR2 is FQGTGA. Trimming cost V 5 bases and J 8 bases; bases outside gene matches: 13. The CDR3 sequence is 17 residues long. CDR3 DNA, as far as it was read: TGTGCCAGCAGCGCCTCCGGGACAGGGGGCCCAAAGGATGAG. Translating gives CASSASGTGGPKDE. The whole CDR3 sequence reads CASSASGTGGPKDEQFF. The full variable domain, completed using reference TRBV7-3 and TRBJ2-1, is GAGVSQTPSNKVTEKGKYVELRCDPISGHTALYWYRQSLGQGPEFLIYFQGTGAADDSGLPNDRFFAVRPEGSVSTLKIQRTERGDSAVYLCASSASGTGGPKDEQFFGPGTRLTVL.

This clone was seen at least ten times. The read falls 3 residues short of the CDR3 end, and the missing part is taken from the germline J gene. V is TRBV5-1 and J is TRBJ2-3; TRBD2 matches 8 bases. Germline CDR1 is SGHRS and CDR2 is YFSETQ. V dropped 4 bases and J dropped 0; count of bases not matched to a gene: 4. The CDR3 totals 15 residues. CDR3 residues: CASSPTSGSTDTQYF. The CDR3 bases that were read are TGCGCCAGCAGCCCCACTAGCGGAAGCACAGATACG.

This clone was counted many times. The CDR3 end falls 3 residues outside the read, so it is completed with the germline J gene. The V gene is TRBV19, the J gene TRBJ1-5, with TRBD1 identical over 7 bases. Germline V CDR1 and CDR2: LNHDA, SQIVND (reference sequence). The CDR3 extends over 16 amino acids. Trimming at V came to 5 bases and at J to 0 bases, leaving 7 bases not matched to a gene. The CDR3 sequence is CASSPRTGHSNQPQHF. The DNA read from the CDR3 is TGTGCCAGTAGTCCACGGACAGGCCATAGCAATCAGCCC. Full variable domain (remainder filled in from reference TRBV19 and TRBJ1-5): DGGITQSPKYLFRKEGQNVTLSCEQNLNHDAMYWYRQDPGQGLRLIYYSQIVNDFQKGDIAEGYSVSREKKESFPLTVTSAQKNPTAFYLCASSPRTGHSNQPQHFGDGTRLSIL.

This clone was observed many times. Read coverage stops 3 residues before the CDR3 terminus; the germline J gene supplies the remainder. The chain joins TRBV28 to TRBJ2-2, with a weak D call TRBD1 (6 bases). CDR3 length: 14 residues. Germline CDR1 is MDHEN and CDR2 is SYDVKM. V dropped 6 bases and J dropped 4 bases, with 12 bases sitting between them. The CDR3 reads CASRRTGFTGELFF. Incomplete CDR3 DNA: TGTGCCAGCAGACGTACAGGGTTCACCGGGGAG.

This clone was recorded many times. Partial CDR3 DNA: TGTGCCAGCAGCGCCCTTCGGGGGGCAGAGACC. It yields the protein CASSALRGAET. The complete CDR3 sequence is CASSALRGAETQYF. The rearrangement uses TRBV7-3 and TRBJ2-5; possible D gene TRBD2, 7 bases. Read coverage stops 3 residues before the CDR3 terminus; the germline J gene supplies the remainder. The V and J ends lost 5 bases and 4 bases respectively, with 14 bases between them. The CDR3 spans 14 residues. Germline-derived CDR1 and CDR2 are SGHTA and FQGTGA.

This clone was observed many times. In the same sample, other DNA sequences code for this CDR3. CDR3 in amino acids: CASSTRQGNEKLFF. Incomplete CDR3 DNA: TGTGCCAGTAGTACCCGACAGGGGAATGAAAAA. This sequence joins TRBV19 and TRBJ1-4; 8 nucleotides line up with TRBD1. The CDR3 extends 3 residues past the end of the read, so its final part is completed from the germline J gene. Germline CDR1 reads LNHDA; CDR2 reads SQIVND (reference sequence). CDR3 length: 14 amino acids. Losses at the gene ends were 4 bases for V and 5 bases for J; bases not matched to a gene: 3.

On this clone itself: The CDR3 goes on 3 residues after the read ends, and that part is filled in from the germline J gene. The chain is built from TRBV5-1 and TRBJ1-2; D not resolved. This CDR3 has 15 amino acids. Germline V gene sequence: CDR1 SGHRS, CDR2 YFSETQ. The CDR3 DNA, read in part, is TGCGCCAGCAGCCCCTCTAGCGGTCCCTCCTACGAC. It codes for CASSPSSGPSYD. The full CDR3 reads CASSPSSGPSYDYTF.